This T cell receptor beta chain was observed in a study of early T cells in non-severe SARS-CoV-2 infection. Whole-study context: Chains were not paired, and sequencing was done on bulk RNA from unsorted whole blood.

Via MiXCR, TCRdb re-called the 5' RACE reads, giving one row per CDR3 protein. Of 57,000 or so distinct CDR3 sequences listed, about 12% are singletons. The V gene's germline CDR1 is SGHNT and CDR2 YENEEA. Trimming took off 5 bases at V and 4 bases at J, with 19 bases between the two ends. The CDR3 consists of 16 residues. Sequenced sample: whole blood. The TCR was taken from an adult who was a healthcare worker with PCR-confirmed SARS-CoV-2 infection or an uninfected control (not recorded which). V gene TRBV11-3 combines with J gene TRBJ2-3; D may correspond to TRBD1 or TRBD2 (7 bases each). The CDR3 sequence: CASSQAGQKSADTQYF. As DNA, the CDR3 is TGTGCCAGCAGCCAAGCGGGACAGAAGAGCGCAGATACGCAGTATTTT. Full variable domain (rest looked up from reference TRBV11-3 and TRBJ2-3): EAGVVQSPRYKIIEKKQPVAFWCNPISGHNTLYWYLQNLGQGPELLIRYENEEAVDDSQLPKDRFSAERLKGVDSTLKIQPAELGDSAVYLCASSQAGQKSADTQYFGPGTRLTVL.